The T cell receptor beta chain described here comes from a study of blood T cells in healthy people across ages. Study conclusions and caveats: The long-lived group displayed more naive CD4+ cells, plus higher diversity, than the aged donors did.

Sample donors were healthy Caucasian individuals that came from Russia, aged roughly 6 to 95. Every participating donor contributed about 10 milliliters of peripheral blood through a draw. The CDR3 sequence is 16 residues long. Losses at the gene ends were 3 bases for V and 10 bases for J; bases not matched to a gene: 18. This clonotype has only a few counts. Its target is unknown. This may stem from a read error, because a much larger clone lies one nucleotide away. A second about 7 to 12 cycle PCR used barcoded and J-beta primers. TCRdb fed the 5' RACE reads into MiXCR, producing one record per CDR3 protein. The sample consists of 600,000 or so distinct CDR3 sequences, roughly 30% of them appearing once.

The chain carries TRBV12-3 or TRBV12-4 and TRBJ2-7, with 7 bases matching TRBD2. The source material was blood. The source is a woman over 75 in good health. This CDR3 is CASSFLAGGLEWIQYF. CDR3 in DNA: TGTGCCAGCAGTTTTTTAGCGGGCGGGTTGGAGTGGATCCAGTACTTC.